A single sample gave rise to the 32 T cell receptor beta chains below, sequenced in a study of tumor-infiltrating lymphocytes in primary liver carcinoma. TCR beta cDNA came from about 0.45 ug total RNA, primed with a constant-region primer. Slightly modified ARM-PCR, run as three nested multiplex PCR rounds, produced the TCR beta libraries. The first two PCR rounds, roughly 10 cycles each, used TRBV1-TRBV30 forward primers and a C-beta reverse primer. TCRdb independently ran MiXCR on the multiplex PCR reads; one entry per CDR3 protein. The sample shows about 50,000 distinct CDR3 sequences, 60% to 80% of them seen only once. The tissue used was unsorted bulk material of 20-30 mg. RNA and DNA were co-extracted from it with the AllPrep DNA/RNA mini kit. The specimen was liver tumor tissue from sampling region 5. The subset here: tumor region T5, tumor centre. All receptors derive from a middle-aged man with primary liver carcinoma and hepatitis B virus infection.

The chain has TRBV4-2 and TRBJ2-7, with 9 bases matching TRBD2. The CDR3 loop spans 15 amino acids. Per the germline V gene, CDR1 is LGHNA and CDR2 is YNFKEQ. J gave up 9 bases and V 11 bases, and 20 bases lay outside the gene matches. The CDR3 is CACNQEASGTDGQYF. DNA of the CDR3: TGTGCCTGCAACCAAGAGGCTAGCGGGACGGACGGGCAGTACTTC.

The chain couples TRBV11-2 to TRBJ2-3; no firm D call. The germline CDR1 and CDR2 sequences are SGHAT and FQNNGV. The germline V and J ends were trimmed by 6 bases and 9 bases, with 28 bases remaining between them. This CDR3 is built from 17 residues. The CDR3 protein is CASSLFAADVSIDTQYF. The CDR3 coding sequence is TGTGCCAGCAGTTTATTCGCGGCCGACGTCAGCATAGACACGCAGTATTTT.

Turning to this clonotype: At one boundary the junction diverges from the germline segment, which might be a read error. The V call is TRBV11-2, the J call TRBJ2-7; 7 bases map to TRBD2. This CDR3 is 20 amino acids long. Germline-derived CDR1 and CDR2 are SGHAT and FQNNGV. The CDR3 loop reads CASSMREGRTSGLSSYEQYF. In DNA form, the CDR3 reads TGTGCCAGCAGCATGAGGGAGGGGAGGACTAGTGGGCTCAGCTCCTATGAGCAGTACTTC.

This clonotype was counted a few times. V and J are TRBV6-1 and TRBJ1-2; D unresolved. The germline V gene encodes CDR1 MNHNS and CDR2 SASEGT. V lost 2 bases, J lost 6 bases, and 10 bases lay in between. There are 13 residues in the CDR3. The CDR3 nucleotides read TGTGCCAGCAGTGAACGGGTGTCTAATGGCTACACCTTC. As protein: CASSERVSNGYTF.

This clonotype was counted only a few times. This may be a read error: a much more frequent sequence differs by one nucleotide. V usage is TRBV5-1 and J usage is TRBJ2-5; 7 nucleotides align to TRBD1. V lost 3 bases, J lost 4 bases, and 12 bases stayed unmatched. Germline CDR1 SGHRS, CDR2 YFSETQ. CDR3 length equals 16 residues. CDR3 residues: CASSSGEGGGSETQYF. The CDR3 nucleotides read TGCGCCAGCAGCTCCGGTGAAGGGGGCGGCTCAGAGACCCAGTACTTC.

This rearrangement joins TRBV29-1 to TRBJ2-1; D possibly corresponds to TRBD1 (5 bases). CDR1 is SQVTM, CDR2 ANQGSEA, per germline. This CDR3 is 13 amino acids long. Between the trimmed V and J ends, which lost 5 bases and 6 bases, there was a span of 14 bases. CDR3 nucleotide sequence: TGCAGCGTTTATCCATGGGGCGGCAATGAGCAGTTCTTC. It is translated as CSVYPWGGNEQFF.

This clonotype was found many times. The V gene is TRBV19, the J gene TRBJ1-6, with a weak D call TRBD1 (5 bases). The CDR3 extends over 12 amino acids. V was cut by 10 bases and J by 8 bases, with 12 bases left in between. Germline-derived CDR1 and CDR2 are LNHDA and SQIVND (reference sequence). The CDR3 DNA sequence: TGTGCCACGAGGACACTTGATTCACCCCTCCACTTT. It translates to CATRTLDSPLHF.

This clonotype is judged large. The rearrangement uses TRBV11-2 and TRBJ2-5, with 10 positions matching TRBD2. This CDR3 contains 17 residues. V dropped 2 bases and J dropped 5; count of bases not matched to a gene: 11. CDR1 and CDR2 from the germline V gene are SGHAT and FQNNGV. In nucleotides, the CDR3 is TGTGCCAGCAGCTTAAGACTAGCGGGTGACTCGAGCGAGACCCAGTACTTC. Protein sequence: CASSLRLAGDSSETQYF.

About this clonotype: The junction does not match germline at one end; this may be a read error. The rearrangement links TRBV6-1 to TRBJ2-7, with TRBD2 matching 15 bases. Germline V gene lookup returns CDR1 MNHNS and CDR2 SASEGT. There are 16 residues in the CDR3. CDR3: CVSGGLAGGSSYKQYF. DNA of the CDR3: TGTGTCAGCGGCGGACTAGCGGGGGGGAGCTCCTACAAGCAGTACTTC.

The chain couples TRBV11-2 to TRBJ2-6; tentative D call: TRBD2 (5 bases). This CDR3 is built from 15 residues. Germline V gene data show CDR1 as SGHAT and CDR2 as FQNNGV. Trimming stripped 10 bases from V and 6 bases from J, with 19 bases between. The CDR3 bases are TGTGCCACTCAGCGGCCGCGCTCCGTGGCCAACGTCCTGACTTTC. It is translated as CATQRPRSVANVLTF.

A note on this clonotype: This clone may be a read error of a much larger clone one base away. The chain combines TRBV2 with TRBJ2-7; unclear D gene. The CDR3 length is 13 residues. Trimming stripped 7 bases from V and 3 bases from J, with 13 bases between. CDR1 and CDR2 (germline): SNHLY, FYNNEI. CDR3 DNA: TGTGCCAGCAACCCTATCGGCCTCTACGAGCAGTACTTC. Translation: CASNPIGLYEQYF.

Of note for this clonotype: One junction end does not reproduce the germline sequence, and a read error may be involved. CDR3 coding DNA: TGTACCAGCAGCCGACTAGCGGCTGGGCAAGAGACCCAGTACTTC. Its translation is CTSSRLAAGQETQYF. The chain joins TRBV2 to TRBJ2-5, with 9 bases matching TRBD2. There are 15 residues in the CDR3. Germline CDR1 reads SNHLY; CDR2 reads FYNNEI.

As to this clonotype: A much bigger clone sits one base away, suggesting this may be a read error. No conserved phenylalanine or tryptophan ends this CDR3, so it is likely a read error. The chain joins TRBV5-1 to TRBJ2-5, with D hard to call. The V end was cut by 0 bases, the J end by 5 bases, with 8 bases between. Germline V gene lookup returns CDR1 SGHRS and CDR2 YFSETQ. The CDR3 contains 13 residues. The CDR3 spells CASSLVPSETQYL. The DNA for the CDR3 is TGCGCCAGCAGCTTGGTCCCGTCCGAGACCCAGTACCTC.

This clonotype came up once. One junction end does not reproduce the germline sequence, and a read error may be involved. The rearrangement joins TRBV7-9 to TRBJ2-7; the D gene is possibly TRBD2 (5 bases). The CDR3 has 16 amino acids. The germline V gene encodes CDR1 SEHNR and CDR2 FQNEAQ (reference sequence). The CDR3 here is CASSLASTRGTYELYF. CDR3 coding DNA: TGTGCCAGCAGCTTAGCTTCCACTAGAGGAACTTACGAGCTGTACTTC.

Worth noting for this clonotype: At one end, the junction sequence differs from germline, possibly due to a read error. The chain employs TRBV29-1 and TRBJ1-2; D is undetermined. The CDR3 consists of 10 residues. In germline, CDR1 is SQVTM, CDR2 ANQGSEA. The CDR3 bases are TGCAGCGTTGATTGCTATGGTTACACCTTC. Translated, it gives CSVDCYGYTF.

This clonotype is a singleton in its sample. The junction does not match germline at one end; this may be a read error. The V and J genes are TRBV6-1 and TRBJ1-5, with a tentative D call TRBD1 (5 bases). Germline loops: CDR1 MNHNS, CDR2 SASEGT. The CDR3 length is 15 residues. CDR3 protein: CASSVDKGWNQAQHF. CDR3 DNA sequence: TGTGCCAGCAGTGTGGACAAGGGCTGGAATCAGGCCCAGCATTTT.

With regard to this clonotype: A much larger clone lies a single base off, so this may be a read error. This chain uses TRBV5-1 with TRBJ2-7; D is uncertain. Germline loops: CDR1 SGHRS, CDR2 YFSETQ. The CDR3 is 14 amino acids. V lost 4 bases, J lost 2 bases, and 13 bases lay in between. The CDR3 DNA sequence: TGCGCCAGCAGCCCGGATAGGGTCCCCTACGAGCAGTACTTC. Amino acid sequence: CASSPDRVPYEQYF.

This clonotype was found once. The junction departs from germline at one end; a sequencing error may be responsible. The V call is TRBV5-1, the J call TRBJ1-4; TRBD1 might be the D (5 bases). The CDR3 has 15 residues. Germline V CDR1 and CDR2: SGHRS, YFSETQ. The CDR3 reads CASSLDPGLAEKMFF. The CDR3 nucleotides read TGCGCCAGTAGCTTGGATCCGGGACTGGCTGAAAAAATGTTTTTT.

The V gene is TRBV11-3, the J gene TRBJ2-1; D gene unclear. V shed 0 bases and J shed 0 bases, with 12 bases lying between them. CDR1 SGHNT and CDR2 YENEEA come from the germline V gene. The CDR3 consists of 17 residues. CDR3 sequence reads: CASSLEEGANSYNEQFF. The CDR3 nucleotides read TGTGCCAGCAGCTTAGAGGAAGGCGCAAACTCCTACAATGAGCAGTTCTTC.

For this clonotype: The CDR3 ends on some other residue instead of the conserved phenylalanine or tryptophan, so this is likely a read error. CDR3 residues: CSSSLGNSGVGDEQFL. The CDR3 DNA sequence: TGTTCCAGCAGCTTAGGGAATAGCGGGGTTGGCGACGAGCAGTTCCTC. V is TRBV11-2 and J is TRBJ2-1; 8 bases fit TRBD2. The CDR3 length is 16 residues. The V gene's germline CDR1 is SGHAT and CDR2 FQNNGV.

As regards this clonotype: The CDR3 does not end in the conserved phenylalanine or tryptophan, so this is likely a read error. This rearrangement joins TRBV4-3 to TRBJ2-3; the D call may be TRBD1 or TRBD2 (5 bases each). The germline CDR1 and CDR2 sequences are LGHNA and YSLEER. The CDR3 totals 20 residues. V shed 0 bases and J shed 4 bases, with 26 bases lying between them. CDR3 loop: CASSQDLPSGTSRRADTQYL. The CDR3 region has the DNA TGCGCCAGCAGCCAAGATCTTCCCTCCGGGACCAGCCGGAGAGCAGATACGCAGTATCTT.

On this clonotype itself: An end of the junction does not agree with germline; a read error may underlie this. CDR3 DNA sequence: TGCACCAGCAGCCAAGATGGACAGGGTCAGCCACAACATTTT. Translation gives CTSSQDGQGQPQHF. The chain employs TRBV4-1 and TRBJ1-5, with 8 bases that match TRBD1. The germline CDR1 and CDR2 sequences are MGHRA and YSYEKL. CDR3 length: 14 residues.

To note about this clonotype: The conserved final phenylalanine or tryptophan is absent from the CDR3, which likely points to a read error. The V gene is TRBV29-1, the J gene TRBJ2-1; tentatively, D is TRBD2 (6 bases). Germline V gives CDR1 SQVTM, CDR2 ANQGSEA. The V end lost 5 bases, the J end lost 11 bases, and 10 bases lay between the germline ends. The CDR3 covers 10 residues. Here the CDR3 reads CSVPREKQFL. CDR3 coding DNA: TGCAGCGTTCCCCGGGAGAAGCAGTTCCTC.

This sequence joins TRBV5-1 and TRBJ2-5, with TRBD2 matching 9 bases. With V trimmed by 2 bases and J by 3 bases, 5 bases remained unmatched. From germline, CDR1 is SGHRS and CDR2 YFSETQ. The CDR3 is 15 amino acids. CDR3 sequence (DNA): TGCGCCAGCAGCTTTAGCGGGAGCACGGAAGAGACCCAGTACTTC. It yields the protein CASSFSGSTEETQYF.

This clonotype was found once. At one end the junction does not follow the germline gene, possibly because of a read error. The rearrangement joins TRBV11-3 to TRBJ2-3; D possibly uses TRBD1 or TRBD2 (6 bases each). The CDR3 is 15 residues long. Germline V gene lookup returns CDR1 SGHNT and CDR2 YENEEA. The CDR3 loop is CASNPGGGGTNTQYF. In DNA form, the CDR3 reads TGTGCCAGCAATCCTGGAGGGGGAGGCACAAATACGCAGTATTTT.

This clonotype was observed a single time. No conserved phenylalanine or tryptophan is present at the end of the CDR3, so a read error is the likely explanation. The chain links TRBV28 to TRBJ2-7; no clear D gene. V lost 6 bases and J lost 3, with 15 bases in between. Germline values: CDR1 MDHEN, CDR2 SYDVKM. This CDR3 contains 14 residues. This CDR3 reads CASSRTGQYYEQYL. The CDR3 coding sequence is TGTGCCAGCAGCCGTACCGGGCAGTACTACGAGCAGTACCTC.

The chain's CDR3 is CSVALAGFYYYTF. The CDR3 DNA follows: TGCAGCGTTGCATTAGCCGGGTTCTATTACTACACCTTC. The chain employs TRBV29-1 and TRBJ1-2, with D hard to call. Germline V gene sequence: CDR1 SQVTM, CDR2 ANQGSEA. This CDR3 has 13 residues. Trimming stripped 4 bases from V and 10 bases from J, with 19 bases between.

V and J are TRBV7-8 and TRBJ1-2; D is uncertain. The CDR3 has 14 amino acids. The germline gives CDR1 SGHVS, CDR2 FQNEAQ. CDR3 sequence reads: CVSSLIASDYGYTF. The CDR3 region has the DNA TGTGTCAGTAGCTTAATAGCGTCAGACTATGGCTACACCTTC.

Of note for this clonotype: The missing conserved phenylalanine or tryptophan at the end of this CDR3 makes a read error likely. DNA of the CDR3: TGTGCCAGCGCGGGAGGGCCGAATGAGCAGTTCTCC. Amino acid sequence: CASAGGPNEQFS. The chain joins TRBV11-1 to TRBJ2-1, with 9 bases matching TRBD2. Per the germline V gene, CDR1 is SGHAT and CDR2 is FQDESV (reference sequence). The junction had 3 bases not matched to a gene; V was cut back by 8 bases and J by 7 bases. The CDR3 extends over 12 amino acids.

Remarks on this clonotype: Mismatch with germline at one junction end may stem from a read error. This chain links TRBV11-1 with TRBJ1-4; D is ambiguous. CDR3 length: 11 residues. Per germline, CDR1 SGHAT and CDR2 FQDESV (reference sequence). The CDR3 sequence is CTSSRCEKLFF. DNA of the CDR3: TGTACCAGCAGCCGTTGTGAAAAACTGTTTTTT. The full variable domain, with the rest looked up from reference TRBV11-1 and TRBJ1-4, is EAEVAQSPRYKITEKSQAVAFWCDPISGHATLYWYRQILGQGPELLVQFQDESVVDDSQLPKDRFSAERLKGVDSTLKIQPAELGDSAMYLCTSSRCEKLFFGSGTQLSVL.

Notes on this clonotype: One end of the junction varies from germline; a read error may be responsible. The chain combines TRBV12-3 or TRBV12-4 with TRBJ2-1; possibly TRBD2 for D (6 bases). The CDR3 is made up of 16 amino acids. DNA for the CDR3: TGTGGCAGCCCCCGAAGGGGCGGGGATTTATTTAATGAGCGGTTCTTC. Amino acid sequence: CGSPRRGGDLFNERFF.

This clonotype was picked up one time. At one boundary the junction diverges from the germline segment, which might be a read error. The V gene is TRBV4-3, the J gene TRBJ2-3; D call uncertain. The CDR3 has 14 amino acids. Germline assignment: CDR1 LGHNA and CDR2 YSLEER. The DNA for the CDR3 is TGCGCAAGCAGCCAAGATCACGGCACAGATATGCAGTATTTT. Translated, it gives CASSQDHGTDMQYF.